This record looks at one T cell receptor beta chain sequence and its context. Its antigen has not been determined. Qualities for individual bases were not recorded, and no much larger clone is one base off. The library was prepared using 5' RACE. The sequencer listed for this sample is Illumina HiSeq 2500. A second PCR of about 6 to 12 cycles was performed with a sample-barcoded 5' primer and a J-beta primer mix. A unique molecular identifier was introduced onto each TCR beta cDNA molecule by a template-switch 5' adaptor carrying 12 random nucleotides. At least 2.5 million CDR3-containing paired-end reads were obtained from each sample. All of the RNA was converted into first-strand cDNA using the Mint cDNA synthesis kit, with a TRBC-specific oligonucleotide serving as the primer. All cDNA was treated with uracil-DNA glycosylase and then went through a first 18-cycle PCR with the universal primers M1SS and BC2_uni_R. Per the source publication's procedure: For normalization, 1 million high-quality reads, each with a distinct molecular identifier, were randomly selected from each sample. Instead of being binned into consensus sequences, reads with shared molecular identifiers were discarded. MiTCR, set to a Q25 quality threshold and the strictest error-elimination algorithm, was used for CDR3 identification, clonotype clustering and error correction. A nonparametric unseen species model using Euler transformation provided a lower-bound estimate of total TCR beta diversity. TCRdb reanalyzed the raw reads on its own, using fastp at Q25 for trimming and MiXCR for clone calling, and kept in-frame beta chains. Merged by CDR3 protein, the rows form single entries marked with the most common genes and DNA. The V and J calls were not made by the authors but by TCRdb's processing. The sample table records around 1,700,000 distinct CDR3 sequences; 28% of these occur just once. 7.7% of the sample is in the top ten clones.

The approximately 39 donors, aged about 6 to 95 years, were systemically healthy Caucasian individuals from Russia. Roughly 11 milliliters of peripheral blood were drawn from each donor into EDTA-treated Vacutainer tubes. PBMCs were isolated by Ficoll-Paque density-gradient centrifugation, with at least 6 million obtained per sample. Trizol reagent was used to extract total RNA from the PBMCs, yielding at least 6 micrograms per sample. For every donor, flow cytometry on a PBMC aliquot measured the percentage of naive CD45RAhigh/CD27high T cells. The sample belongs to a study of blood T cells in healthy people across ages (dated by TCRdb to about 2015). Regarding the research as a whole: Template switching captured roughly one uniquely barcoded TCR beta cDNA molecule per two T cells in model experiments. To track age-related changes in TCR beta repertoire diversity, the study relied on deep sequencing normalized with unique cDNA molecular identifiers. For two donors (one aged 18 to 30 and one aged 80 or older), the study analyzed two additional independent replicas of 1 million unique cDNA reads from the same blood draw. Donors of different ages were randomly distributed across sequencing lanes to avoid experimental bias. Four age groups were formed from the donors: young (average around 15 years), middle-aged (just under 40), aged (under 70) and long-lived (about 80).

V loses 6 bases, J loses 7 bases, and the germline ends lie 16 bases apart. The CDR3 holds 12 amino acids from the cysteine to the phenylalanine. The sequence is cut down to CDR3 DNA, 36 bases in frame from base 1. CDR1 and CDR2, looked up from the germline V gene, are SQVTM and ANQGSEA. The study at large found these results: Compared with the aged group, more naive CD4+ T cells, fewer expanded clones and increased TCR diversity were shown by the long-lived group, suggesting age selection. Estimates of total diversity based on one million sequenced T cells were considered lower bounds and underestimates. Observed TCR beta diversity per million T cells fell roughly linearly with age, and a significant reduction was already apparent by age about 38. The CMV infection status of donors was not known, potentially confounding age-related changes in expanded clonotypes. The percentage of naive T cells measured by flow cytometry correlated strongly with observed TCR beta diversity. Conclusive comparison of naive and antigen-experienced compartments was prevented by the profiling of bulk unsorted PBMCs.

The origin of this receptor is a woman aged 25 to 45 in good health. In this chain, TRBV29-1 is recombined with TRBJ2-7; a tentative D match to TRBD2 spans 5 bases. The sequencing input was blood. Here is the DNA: TGCAGCGTAGCGGACCTTTTCAATGAGCAGTACTTC. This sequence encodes CSVADLFNEQYF.